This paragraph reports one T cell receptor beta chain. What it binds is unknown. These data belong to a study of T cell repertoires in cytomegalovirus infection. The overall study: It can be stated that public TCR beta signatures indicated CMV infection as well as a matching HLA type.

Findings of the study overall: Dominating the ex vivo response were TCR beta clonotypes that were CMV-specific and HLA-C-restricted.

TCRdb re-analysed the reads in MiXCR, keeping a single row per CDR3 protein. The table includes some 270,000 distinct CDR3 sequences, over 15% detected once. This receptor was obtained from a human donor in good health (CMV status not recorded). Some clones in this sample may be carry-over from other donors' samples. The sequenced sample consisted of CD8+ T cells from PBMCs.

The DNA of the CDR3 is TGTGCCAGCAGCCCGGGGGTCCAGGAGAGGGGCTATAATTCACCCCTCCACTTT. Encoded protein: CASSPGVQERGYNSPLHF. This rearrangement joins TRBV7-8 to TRBJ1-6; a possible D gene is TRBD1 (5 bases). The CDR3 is 18 residues long. The germline V gene has CDR1 SGHVS and CDR2 FQNEAQ. The V end lost 5 bases, the J end lost 3 bases, and 20 bases lay between the germline ends.